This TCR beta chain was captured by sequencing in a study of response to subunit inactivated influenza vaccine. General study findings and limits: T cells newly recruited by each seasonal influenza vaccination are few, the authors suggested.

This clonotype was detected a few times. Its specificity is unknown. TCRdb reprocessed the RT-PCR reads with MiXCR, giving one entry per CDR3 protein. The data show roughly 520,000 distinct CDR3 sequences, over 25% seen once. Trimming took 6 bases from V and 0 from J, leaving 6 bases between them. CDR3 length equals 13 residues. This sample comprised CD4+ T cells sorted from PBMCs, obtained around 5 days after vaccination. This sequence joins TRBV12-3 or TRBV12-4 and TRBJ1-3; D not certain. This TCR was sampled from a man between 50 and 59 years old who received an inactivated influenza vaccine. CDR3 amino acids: CASRMSSGNTIYF. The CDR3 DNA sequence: TGTGCCAGCAGGATGAGCTCTGGAAACACCATATATTTT.